The sequence of this T cell receptor (beta chain) was determined in a study of cytomegalovirus exposure and HLA in healthy donors. Study-wide points: Later on, an analysis tied about 17,000 TCR beta sequences to HLA alleles at 0.05 false discovery rate. Overall, under 200 TCR beta chains were annotated as cytomegalovirus-associated. Rarity marked most TCR sequences, yet some public TCRs occurred in many donors.

Remarks on this clone: No antigen is known for it.

With 5 bases removed from V and 1 base from J, the gap between germline ends came to 2 bases. Germline CDR1 is MGHDK and CDR2 is SYGVNS. The CDR3 has 11 amino acids. The PCR employed 60 Vbeta primers together with 13 Jbeta primers. Data came from immunoSEQ multiplex PCR; TCRdb stores just in-frame clones and leaves some out. Among 90,000 to 100,000 clones listed, approximately 76% were seen once. Sequencing input: PBMCs. The source of this sequence is a middle-aged man in good health and CMV-seronegative. This chain joins TRBV25-1 and TRBJ1-1; D gene uncertain. The CDR3 here is CASSQNTEAFF. The CDR3 DNA is TGTGCCAGCAGTCAGAACACTGAAGCTTTCTTT.